This entry describes one T cell receptor beta chain. One junction end disagrees with the germline gene, perhaps due to a read error. This entry belongs to a study of T-cell reconstitution after alpha-beta-depleted transplantation in children. Preparation of the TCRbeta library used unique molecular identifiers. TCRdb passed the PCR reads through MiXCR, listing each CDR3 protein once. This sample has roughly 500,000 distinct CDR3 sequences, with about 18% found just once. Sequenced material: PBMCs from the stem cell graft donor, taken from the stem cell graft. The TCR was taken from a human donor who donated a stem cell graft to a child with acute lymphoblastic leukemia.

CDR3 loop: CASSRGQAFLSF. In nucleotides, the CDR3 is TGTGCCAGCAGCCGTGGACAGGCCTTTCTCTCCTTC. The chain recombines TRBV3-1 with TRBJ2-5, with TRBD1 matching 7 bases. Germline CDR1 and CDR2: LGHDT and YNNKEL (reference sequence). The CDR3 is 12 amino acids.